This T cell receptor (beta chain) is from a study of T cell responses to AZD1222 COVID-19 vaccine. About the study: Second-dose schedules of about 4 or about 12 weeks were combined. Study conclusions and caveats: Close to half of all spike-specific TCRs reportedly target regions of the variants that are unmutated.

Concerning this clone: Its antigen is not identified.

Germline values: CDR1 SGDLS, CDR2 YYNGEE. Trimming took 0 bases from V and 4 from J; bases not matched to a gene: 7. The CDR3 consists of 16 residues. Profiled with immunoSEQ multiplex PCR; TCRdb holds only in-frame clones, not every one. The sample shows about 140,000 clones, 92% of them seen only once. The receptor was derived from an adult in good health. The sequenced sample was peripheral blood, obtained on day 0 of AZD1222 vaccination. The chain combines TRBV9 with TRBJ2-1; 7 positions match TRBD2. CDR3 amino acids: CASSVGLAGAYNEQFF. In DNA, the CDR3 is TGTGCCAGCAGCGTAGGGTTGGCGGGAGCGTACAATGAGCAGTTCTTC.